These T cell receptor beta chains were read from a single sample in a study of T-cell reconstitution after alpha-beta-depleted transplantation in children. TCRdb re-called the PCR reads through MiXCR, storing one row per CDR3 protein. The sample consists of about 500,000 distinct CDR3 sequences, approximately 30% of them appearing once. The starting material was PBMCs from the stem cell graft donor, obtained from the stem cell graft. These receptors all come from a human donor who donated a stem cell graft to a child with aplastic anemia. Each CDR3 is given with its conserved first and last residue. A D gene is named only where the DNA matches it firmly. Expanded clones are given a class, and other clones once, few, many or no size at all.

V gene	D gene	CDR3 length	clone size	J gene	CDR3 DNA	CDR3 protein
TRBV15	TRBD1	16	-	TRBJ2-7	TGTGCCACCAGCAGAGGCGGGACAGGGGAATGGGACGAGCAGTACTTC	CATSRGGTGEWDEQYF
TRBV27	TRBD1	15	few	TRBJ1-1	TGTGCCAGCCTTCGTTGGAACAGGGGGGCCACTGAAGCTTTCTTT	CASLRWNRGATEAFF
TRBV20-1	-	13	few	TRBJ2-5	TGCAGTGCACCCGGACCGTCCCAAGAGACCCAGTACTTC	CSAPGPSQETQYF
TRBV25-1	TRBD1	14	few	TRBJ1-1	TGTGCCAGCAGTGAGGGACAGGGAGGCACTGAAGCTTTCTTT	CASSEGQGGTEAFF
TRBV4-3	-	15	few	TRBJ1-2	TGCGCCAGCAGCCAGGGAAGAATCCAGGGCTATGGCTACACCTTC	CASSQGRIQGYGYTF
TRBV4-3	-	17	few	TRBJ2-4	TGCGCCAGCAGCCAAGAACGCGACAGTATAGCCAAAAACATTCAGTACTTC	CASSQERDSIAKNIQYF
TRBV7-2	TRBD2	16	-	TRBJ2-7	TGTGCCAGCAGCTTAGAGGTAGGAGCGGGAGGCTTCGAGCAGTACTTC	CASSLEVGAGGFEQYF
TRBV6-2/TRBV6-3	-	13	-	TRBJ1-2	TGTGCCAGCAGCCAAGGGACTTATCATGGCTACACCTTC	CASSQGTYHGYTF
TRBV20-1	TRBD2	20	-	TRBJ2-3	TGCAGTGCGCTTACTTTGTTTAGCGGGAACACACGGGTGGCCACAGATACGCAGTATTTT	CSALTLFSGNTRVATDTQYF
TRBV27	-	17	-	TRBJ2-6	TGTGCCAGCAGTGGGGGGCAAGGGGGTCCGGGGGCCAACGTCCTGACTTTC	CASSGGQGGPGANVLTF
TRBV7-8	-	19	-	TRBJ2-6	TGTGCCAGCAGCTTATTGGGCACCCAGAGGAACTCTGGGGCCAACGTCCTGACTTTC	CASSLLGTQRNSGANVLTF
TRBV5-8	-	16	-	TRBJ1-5	TGTGCCAGCAGCTCGAGGGGGGCGGGTAACAATCAGCCCCAGCATTTT	CASSSRGAGNNQPQHF
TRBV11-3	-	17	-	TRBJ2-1	TGTGCCAGCAGCCGGGACGATTTGCGGGTTTTCCACAATGAGCAGTTCTTC	CASSRDDLRVFHNEQFF
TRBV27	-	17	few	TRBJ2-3	TGTGCCAGCAGTTGGGGGTACAGGGTTCCTAGCACAGATACGCAGTATTTT	CASSWGYRVPSTDTQYF
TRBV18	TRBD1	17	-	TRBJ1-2	TGTGCCAGCTCACCTTGGACAGGAATCGTAGCGAACTATGGCTACACCTTC	CASSPWTGIVANYGYTF
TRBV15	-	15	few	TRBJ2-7	TGTGCCACCAGCAGAGGCGCGGGCGCAACCTACGAGCAGTACTTC	CATSRGAGATYEQYF
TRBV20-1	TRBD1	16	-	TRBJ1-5	TGCAGTGCTAGTCGGGATTCACAGGGGGGCAATCAGCCCCAGCATTTT	CSASRDSQGGNQPQHF
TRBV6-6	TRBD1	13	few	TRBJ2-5	TGTGCCAGCAGGGGACAGGAACAAGAGACCCAGTACTTC	CASRGQEQETQYF
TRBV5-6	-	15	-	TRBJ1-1	TGTGCCAGCAGCATGGACTTATCCCTAGGCACTGAAGCTTTCTTT	CASSMDLSLGTEAFF
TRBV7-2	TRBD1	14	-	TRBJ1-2	TGTGCCAGCAGCCGAGGGGGCAGCGCGGTTGGCTACACCTTC	CASSRGGSAVGYTF
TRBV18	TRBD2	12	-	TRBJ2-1	TGTGCCAGCTCACGCGAGCGGGAGGAGGAGTTCTTC	CASSREREEEFF
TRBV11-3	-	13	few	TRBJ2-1	TGTGCCAGCAGCTCCACACGGGAAAATGAGCAGTTCTTC	CASSSTRENEQFF
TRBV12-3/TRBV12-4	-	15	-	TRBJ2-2	TGTGCCAGCAGTCCGAGCCGGGCGAACACCGGGGAGCTGTTTTTT	CASSPSRANTGELFF
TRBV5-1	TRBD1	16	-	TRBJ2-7	TGCGCCAGCAGTTTAGCCGGGACAGGGGGCTACTACGAGCAGTACTTC	CASSLAGTGGYYEQYF
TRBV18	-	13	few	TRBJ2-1	TGTGCCAGCTCACCTACAGGAGAAAATGAGCAGTTCTTC	CASSPTGENEQFF
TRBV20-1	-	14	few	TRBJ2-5	TGCAGTGCCAGTGAGACTATGAACCAAGAGACCCAGTACTTC	CSASETMNQETQYF
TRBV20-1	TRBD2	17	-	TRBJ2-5	TGCAGTGCTAGACCCTACGGGACTAGCGTGCTCCCAGAGACCCAGTACTTC	CSARPYGTSVLPETQYF
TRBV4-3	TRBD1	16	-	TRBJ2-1	TGCGCCAGCAGCCAAAACACAGGGGGCAAAGGCGATGAGCAGTTCTTC	CASSQNTGGKGDEQFF
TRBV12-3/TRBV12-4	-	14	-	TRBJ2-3	TGTGCCAGCAGTTTAACGGGAGCCTCAGATACGCAGTATTTT	CASSLTGASDTQYF
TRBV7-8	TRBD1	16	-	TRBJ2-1	TGTGCCAGCAGCGAGCCCCGGACAGGGGGCTCGGATGAGCAGTTCTTC	CASSEPRTGGSDEQFF
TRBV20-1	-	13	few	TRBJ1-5	TGCAGTGCTAGAGTATATAAGGATCAGCCCCAGCATTTT	CSARVYKDQPQHF
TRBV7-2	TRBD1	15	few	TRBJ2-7	TGTGCCAGCAGCTTAGATGGGACAGGGGGGTGGGAGCAGTACTTC	CASSLDGTGGWEQYF
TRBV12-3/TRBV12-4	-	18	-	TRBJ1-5	TGTGCCAGCAGTTTTCACGGGCTGATGGGAAGAAGCAATCAGCCCCAGCATTTT	CASSFHGLMGRSNQPQHF
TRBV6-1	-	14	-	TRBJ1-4	TGTGCCAGCAGTGTGGGGGCGCGAAATGAAAAACTGTTTTTT	CASSVGARNEKLFF
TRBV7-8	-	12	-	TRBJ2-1	TGTGCCAGCAGCCCCCGACAGACTGAGCAGTTCTTC	CASSPRQTEQFF
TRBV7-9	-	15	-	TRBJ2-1	TGTGCCAGCAGCTTATATGAGGGAGGCCACAATGAGCAGTTCTTC	CASSLYEGGHNEQFF
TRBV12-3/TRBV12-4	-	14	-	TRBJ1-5	TGTGCCAGCAGTCGCAGGGACGGCAATCAGCCCCAGCATTTT	CASSRRDGNQPQHF
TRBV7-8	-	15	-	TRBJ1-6	TGTGCCAGCAGCCGAGGAGGGGTAGTAGACTCACCCCTCCACTTT	CASSRGGVVDSPLHF
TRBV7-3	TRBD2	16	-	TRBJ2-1	TGTGCCAGCAGCTCCGCCGGGAGCGGGAGTTACAATGAGCAGTTCTTC	CASSSAGSGSYNEQFF
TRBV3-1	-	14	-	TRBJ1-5	TGTGCCAGCAGCCAAGGCTCCGGGTTTCAGCCCCAGCATTTT	CASSQGSGFQPQHF
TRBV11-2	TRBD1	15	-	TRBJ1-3	TGTGCCAGCAGCCCCTCGGGACAGGGGCGAAACACCATATATTTT	CASSPSGQGRNTIYF
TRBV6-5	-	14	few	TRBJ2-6	TGTGCCAGCAGTTTCGACTCTGGGGCCAACGTCCTGACTTTC	CASSFDSGANVLTF
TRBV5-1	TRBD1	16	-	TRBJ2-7	TGCGCCAGCAGCTTGGATCGGGACAGGGCCTACTACGAGCAGTACTTC	CASSLDRDRAYYEQYF